This T cell receptor beta chain was observed in a study of blood T cells in healthy people across ages. As for the study in general: About one barcoded beta molecule per two T cells came from capture by template switching. Notes on the study in general: Aged donors had fewer naive CD4+ cells and lower diversity than long-lived donors. TCR beta diversity was tightly associated with the proportion of naive T cells.

V was shortened by 3 bases and J by 0 bases, with 13 bases between the two germline ends. Looked up from germline, CDR1 is SGHNT and CDR2 is YENEEA. The CDR3 runs to 16 residues. A sample-barcoded 5' primer and a J-beta primer mix were used in a second PCR of roughly 6 to 12 cycles. One entry per CDR3 protein results from TCRdb running MiXCR on the 5' RACE reads. The sample carries some 900,000 distinct CDR3 sequences, around 48% recorded once. To note about this clonotype: Its specificity is unknown.

This chain links TRBV11-3 with TRBJ2-3; D tentatively reads TRBD1 or TRBD2 (5 bases each). The receptor comes from a man aged 30-40 years in good health. Sequencing used blood. The DNA of the CDR3 is TGTGCCAGCAGCTTCAGTGGGACGGTCAGCACAGATACGCAGTATTTT. Protein sequence: CASSFSGTVSTDTQYF. Looking up the rest from reference TRBV11-3 and TRBJ2-3 gives the full variable domain: EAGVVQSPRYKIIEKKQPVAFWCNPISGHNTLYWYLQNLGQGPELLIRYENEEAVDDSQLPKDRFSAERLKGVDSTLKIQPAELGDSAVYLCASSFSGTVSTDTQYFGPGTRLTVL.